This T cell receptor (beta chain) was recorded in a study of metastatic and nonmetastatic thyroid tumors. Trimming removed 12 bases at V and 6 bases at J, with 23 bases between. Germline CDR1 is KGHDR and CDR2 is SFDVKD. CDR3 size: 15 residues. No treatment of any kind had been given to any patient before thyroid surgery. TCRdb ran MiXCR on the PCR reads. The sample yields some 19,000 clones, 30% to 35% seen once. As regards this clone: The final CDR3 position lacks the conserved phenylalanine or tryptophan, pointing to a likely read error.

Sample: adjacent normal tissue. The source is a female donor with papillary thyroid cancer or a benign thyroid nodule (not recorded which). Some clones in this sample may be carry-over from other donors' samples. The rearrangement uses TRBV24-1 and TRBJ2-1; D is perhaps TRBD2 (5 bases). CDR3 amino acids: CASPGTGVNTNEQFL. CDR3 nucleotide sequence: TGTGCCTCTCCGGGAACTGGGGTCAACACCAATGAGCAGTTCCTC.